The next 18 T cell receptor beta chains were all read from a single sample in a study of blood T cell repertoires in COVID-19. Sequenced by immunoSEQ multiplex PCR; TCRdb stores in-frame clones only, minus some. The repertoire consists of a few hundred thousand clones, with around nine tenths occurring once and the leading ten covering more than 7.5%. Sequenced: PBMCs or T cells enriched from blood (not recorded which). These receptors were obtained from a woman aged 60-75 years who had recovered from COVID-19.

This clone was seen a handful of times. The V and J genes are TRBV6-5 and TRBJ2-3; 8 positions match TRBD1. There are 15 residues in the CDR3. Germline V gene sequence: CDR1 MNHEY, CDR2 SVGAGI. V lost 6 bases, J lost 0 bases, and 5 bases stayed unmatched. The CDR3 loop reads CASRDRGPSTDTQYF. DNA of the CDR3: TGTGCCAGCAGAGACAGGGGCCCTAGCACAGATACGCAGTATTTT.

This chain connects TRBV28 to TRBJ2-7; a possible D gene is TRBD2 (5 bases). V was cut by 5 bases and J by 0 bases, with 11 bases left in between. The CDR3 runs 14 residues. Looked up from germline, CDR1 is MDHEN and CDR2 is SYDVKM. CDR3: CASSRTLSSYEQYV. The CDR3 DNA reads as TGTGCCAGCAGTCGGACTTTATCCTCCTACGAGCAGTACGTC.

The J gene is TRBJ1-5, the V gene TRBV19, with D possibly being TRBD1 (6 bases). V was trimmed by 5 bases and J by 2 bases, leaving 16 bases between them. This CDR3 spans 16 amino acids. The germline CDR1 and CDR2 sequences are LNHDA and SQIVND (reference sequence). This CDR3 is CASSLGADRGNQPQHF. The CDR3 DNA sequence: TGTGCCAGTAGTCTGGGGGCGGACAGAGGCAATCAGCCCCAGCATTTT.

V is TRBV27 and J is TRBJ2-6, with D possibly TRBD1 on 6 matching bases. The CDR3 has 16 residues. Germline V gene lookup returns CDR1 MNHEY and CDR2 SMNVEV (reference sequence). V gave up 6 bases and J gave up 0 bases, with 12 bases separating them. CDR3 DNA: TGTGCCAGCAGAGTACAGGGTAGCTCTGGGGCCAACGTCCTGACTTTC. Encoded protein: CASRVQGSSGANVLTF.

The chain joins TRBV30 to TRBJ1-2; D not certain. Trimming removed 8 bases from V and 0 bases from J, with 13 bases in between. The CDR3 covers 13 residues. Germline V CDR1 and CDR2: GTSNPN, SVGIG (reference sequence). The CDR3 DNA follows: TGTGCCACTTCCATGCTAGCTAACTATGGCTACACCTTC. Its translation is CATSMLANYGYTF.

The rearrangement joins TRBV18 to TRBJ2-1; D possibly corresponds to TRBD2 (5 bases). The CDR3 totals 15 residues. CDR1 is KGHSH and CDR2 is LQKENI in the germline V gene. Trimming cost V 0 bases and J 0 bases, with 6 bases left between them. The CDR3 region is CASSPPGSSYNEQFF. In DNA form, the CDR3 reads TGTGCCAGCTCACCACCGGGGAGCTCCTACAATGAGCAGTTCTTC. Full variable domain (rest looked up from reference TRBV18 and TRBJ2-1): NAGVMQNPRHLVRRRGQEARLRCSPMKGHSHVYWYRQLPEEGLKFMVYLQKENIIDESGMPKERFSAEFPKEGPSILRIQQVVRGDSAAYFCASSPPGSSYNEQFFGPGTRLTVL.

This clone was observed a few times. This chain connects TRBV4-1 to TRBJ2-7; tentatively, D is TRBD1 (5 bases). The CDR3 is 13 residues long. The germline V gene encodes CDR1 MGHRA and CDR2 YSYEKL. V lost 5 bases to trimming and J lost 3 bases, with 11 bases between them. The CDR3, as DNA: TGCGCCAGCAGCTACGACAGCCACTACGAGCAGTACTTC. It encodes CASSYDSHYEQYF.

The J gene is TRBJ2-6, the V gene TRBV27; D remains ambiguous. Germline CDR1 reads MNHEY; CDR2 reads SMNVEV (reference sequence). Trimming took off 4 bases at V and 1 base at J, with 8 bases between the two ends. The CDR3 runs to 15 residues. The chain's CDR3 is CASSSEVSGANVLTF. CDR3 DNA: TGTGCCAGCAGTTCCGAGGTATCTGGGGCCAACGTCCTGACTTTC.

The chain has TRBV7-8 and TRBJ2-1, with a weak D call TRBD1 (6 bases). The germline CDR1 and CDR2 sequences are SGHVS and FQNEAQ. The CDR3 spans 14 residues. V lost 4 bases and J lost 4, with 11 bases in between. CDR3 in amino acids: CASSSMRGYNEQFF. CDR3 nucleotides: TGTGCCAGCAGCTCGATGAGGGGGTACAATGAGCAGTTCTTC.

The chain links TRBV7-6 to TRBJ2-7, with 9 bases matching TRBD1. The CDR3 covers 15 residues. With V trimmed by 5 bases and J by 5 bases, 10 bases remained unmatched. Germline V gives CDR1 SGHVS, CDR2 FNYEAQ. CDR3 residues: CASSALQGAGNEQYF. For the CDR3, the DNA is TGTGCCAGCAGCGCCCTACAGGGGGCTGGGAACGAGCAGTACTTC. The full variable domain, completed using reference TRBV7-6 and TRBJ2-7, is GAGVSQSPRYKVTKRGQDVALRCDPISGHVSLYWYRQALGQGPEFLTYFNYEAQQDKSGLPNDRFSAERPEGSISTLTIQRTEQRDSAMYRCASSALQGAGNEQYFGPGTRLTVT.

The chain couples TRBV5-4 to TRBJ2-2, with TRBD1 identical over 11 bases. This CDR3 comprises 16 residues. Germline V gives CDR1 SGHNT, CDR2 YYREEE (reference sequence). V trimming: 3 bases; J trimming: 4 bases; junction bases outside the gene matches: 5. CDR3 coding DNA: TGTGCCAGCAGCTGGACAGGGGGCGCTTCCACCGGGGAGCTGTTTTTT. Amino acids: CASSWTGGASTGELFF. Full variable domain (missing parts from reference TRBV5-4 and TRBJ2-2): ETGVTQSPTHLIKTRGQQVTLRCSSQSGHNTVSWYQQALGQGPQFIFQYYREEENGRGNFPPRFSGLQFPNYSSELNVNALELDDSALYLCASSWTGGASTGELFFGEGSRLTVL.

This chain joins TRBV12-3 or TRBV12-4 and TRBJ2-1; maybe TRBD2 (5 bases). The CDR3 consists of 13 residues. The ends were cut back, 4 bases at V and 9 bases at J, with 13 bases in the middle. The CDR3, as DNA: TGTGCCAGCAGTTGGACTGCCTTTAGTGAGCAGTTCTTC. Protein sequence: CASSWTAFSEQFF.

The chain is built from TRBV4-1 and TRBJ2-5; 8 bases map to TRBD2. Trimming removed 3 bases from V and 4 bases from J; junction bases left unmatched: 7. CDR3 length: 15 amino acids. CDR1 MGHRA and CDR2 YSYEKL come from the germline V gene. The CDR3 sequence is CASSQPGGGAETQYF. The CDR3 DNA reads TGCGCCAGCAGCCAGCCGGGAGGGGGGGCAGAGACCCAGTACTTC.

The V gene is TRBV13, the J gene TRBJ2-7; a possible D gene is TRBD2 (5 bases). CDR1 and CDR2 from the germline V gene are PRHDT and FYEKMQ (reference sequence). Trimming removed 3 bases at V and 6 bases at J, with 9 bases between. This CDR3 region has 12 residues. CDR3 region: CASSFTGGEQYV. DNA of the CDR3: TGTGCCAGCAGCTTTACCGGAGGCGAGCAGTACGTC.

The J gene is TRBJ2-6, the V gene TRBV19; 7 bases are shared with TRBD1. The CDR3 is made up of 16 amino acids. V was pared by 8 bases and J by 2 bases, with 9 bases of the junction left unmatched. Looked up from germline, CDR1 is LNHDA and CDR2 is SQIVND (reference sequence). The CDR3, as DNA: TGTGCCAGTTGTACAGGGGACCTTACTGGGGCCAACGTCCTGACTTTC. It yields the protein CASCTGDLTGANVLTF.

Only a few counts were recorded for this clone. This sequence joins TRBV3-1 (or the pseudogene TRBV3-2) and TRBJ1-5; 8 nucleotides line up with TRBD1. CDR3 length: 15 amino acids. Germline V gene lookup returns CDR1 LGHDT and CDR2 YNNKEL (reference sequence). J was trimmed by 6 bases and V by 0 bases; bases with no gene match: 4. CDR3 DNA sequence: TGTGCCAGCAGCCAAGATAGGACAGGGTTTCAGCCCCAGCATTTT. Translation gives CASSQDRTGFQPQHF.

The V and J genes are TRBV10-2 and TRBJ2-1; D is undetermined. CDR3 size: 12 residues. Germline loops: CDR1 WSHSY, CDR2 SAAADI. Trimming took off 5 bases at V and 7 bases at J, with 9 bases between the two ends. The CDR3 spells CASSRRRNEQFF. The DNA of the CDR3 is TGCGCCAGCAGTCGCCGGCGGAATGAGCAGTTCTTC.

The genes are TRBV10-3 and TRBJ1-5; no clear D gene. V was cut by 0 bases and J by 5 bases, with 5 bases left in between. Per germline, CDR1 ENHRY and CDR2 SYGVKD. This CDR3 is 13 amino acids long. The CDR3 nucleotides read TGTGCCATCAGTGAGTCTAGAGATCAGCCCCAGCATTTT. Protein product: CAISESRDQPQHF.